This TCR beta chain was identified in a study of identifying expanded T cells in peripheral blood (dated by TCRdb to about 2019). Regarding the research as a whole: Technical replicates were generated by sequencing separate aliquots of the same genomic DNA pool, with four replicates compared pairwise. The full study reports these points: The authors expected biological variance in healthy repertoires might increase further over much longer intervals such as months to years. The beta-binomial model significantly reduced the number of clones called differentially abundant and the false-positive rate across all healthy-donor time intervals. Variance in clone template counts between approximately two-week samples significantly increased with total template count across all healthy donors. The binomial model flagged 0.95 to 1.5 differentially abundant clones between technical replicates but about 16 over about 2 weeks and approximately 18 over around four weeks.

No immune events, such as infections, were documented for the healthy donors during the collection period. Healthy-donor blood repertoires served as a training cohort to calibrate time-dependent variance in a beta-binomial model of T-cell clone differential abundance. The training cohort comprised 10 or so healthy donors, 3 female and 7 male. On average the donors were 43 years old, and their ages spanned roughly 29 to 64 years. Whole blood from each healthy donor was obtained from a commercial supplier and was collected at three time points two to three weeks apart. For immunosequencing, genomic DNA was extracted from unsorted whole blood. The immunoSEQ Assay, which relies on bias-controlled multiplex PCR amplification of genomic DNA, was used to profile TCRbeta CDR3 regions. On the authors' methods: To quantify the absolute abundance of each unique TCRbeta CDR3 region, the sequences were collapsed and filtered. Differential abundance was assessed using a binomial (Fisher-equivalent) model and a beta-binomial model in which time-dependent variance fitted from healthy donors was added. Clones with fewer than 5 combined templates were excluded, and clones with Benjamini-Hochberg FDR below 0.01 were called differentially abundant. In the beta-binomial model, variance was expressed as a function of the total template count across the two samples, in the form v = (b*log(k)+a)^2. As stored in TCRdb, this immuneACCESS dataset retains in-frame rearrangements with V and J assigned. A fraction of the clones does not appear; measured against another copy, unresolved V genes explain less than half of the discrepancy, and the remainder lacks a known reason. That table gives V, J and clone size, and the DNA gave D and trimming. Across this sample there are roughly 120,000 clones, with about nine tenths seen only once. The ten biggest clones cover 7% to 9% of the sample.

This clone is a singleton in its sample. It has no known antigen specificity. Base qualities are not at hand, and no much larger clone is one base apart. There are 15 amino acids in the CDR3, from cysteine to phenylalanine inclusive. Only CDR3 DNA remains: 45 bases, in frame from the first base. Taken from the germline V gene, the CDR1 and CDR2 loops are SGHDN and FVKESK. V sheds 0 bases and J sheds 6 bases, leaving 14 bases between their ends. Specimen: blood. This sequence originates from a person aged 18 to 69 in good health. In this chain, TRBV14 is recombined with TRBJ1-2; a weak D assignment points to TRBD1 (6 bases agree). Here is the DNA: TGTGCCAGCAGCCAAGATCAGCCAGGGGCTAATGGCTACACCTTC. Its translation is CASSQDQPGANGYTF.